Listed below are T cell receptor beta chains from one sample, sequenced in a study of vaccination effects on CD4 cells after COVID-19. TCRdb keeps only in-frame clones here, not all; method: immunoSEQ multiplex PCR. Of about 54,000 clones listed, roughly 70% are singletons. These receptors' antigens are unknown. The starting material was CD4+ T cells from PBMCs cultured with SARS-CoV-2 spike peptides, obtained before COVID-19 vaccination. Receptor source: a human donor who received a COVID-19 vaccine. Each CDR3 is given with its conserved first and last residue. D genes are given only for firm matches. Size values are once, few and many counts, or a class for expanded clones, and some rows have none.

size: .
J: TRBJ2-2
D: .
V: TRBV19
CDR3: CASSTTDTGELFF
DNA: TGTGCCAGTAGTACGACAGATACCGGGGAGCTGTTTTTT

size: .
J: TRBJ1-2
D: .
V: TRBV15
CDR3: CATSRDGPASGGYTF
DNA: TGTGCCACCAGCAGAGATGGGCCAGCCTCTGGTGGCTACACCTTC

size: .
J: TRBJ1-4
D: .
V: TRBV6-6
CDR3: CASGEEGEKLFF
DNA: TGTGCCTCGGGGGAGGAAGGGGAAAAACTGTTTTTT

size: .
J: TRBJ1-4
D: TRBD1
V: TRBV6-2/TRBV6-3
CDR3: CASSYSMTGGNEKLFF
DNA: TGTGCCAGCAGTTACTCAATGACAGGGGGAAATGAAAAACTGTTTTTT

size: once
J: TRBJ2-2
D: .
V: TRBV24-1
CDR3: CATSVWATGELFF
DNA: TGTGCCACCAGTGTATGGGCTACCGGGGAGCTGTTTTTT

size: .
J: TRBJ1-4
D: .
V: TRBV19
CDR3: CASSTVNEKLFF
DNA: TGTGCCAGTAGTACCGTGAATGAAAAACTGTTTTTT

size: .
J: TRBJ1-1
D: .
V: TRBV5-1
CDR3: CASSGQAKSTEAFF
DNA: TGCGCCAGCAGCGGCCAGGCCAAATCCACTGAAGCTTTCTTT

size: .
J: TRBJ2-1
D: .
V: TRBV20-1
CDR3: CSAYLNEQFF
DNA: TGCAGTGCCTACCTCAATGAGCAGTTCTTC

size: few
J: TRBJ1-2
D: .
V: TRBV7-3
CDR3: CASSVDSVDYGYTF
DNA: TGTGCCAGCAGCGTTGACAGTGTAGACTATGGCTACACCTTC

size: .
J: TRBJ1-2
D: .
V: TRBV6-5
CDR3: CASSGEDYGYTF
DNA: TGTGCCAGCAGCGGCGAGGACTATGGCTACACCTTC

size: .
J: TRBJ2-1
D: TRBD2
V: TRBV2
CDR3: CASSTTPWTSGSYNEQFF
DNA: TGTGCCAGCAGTACGACCCCTTGGACTAGCGGATCATACAATGAGCAGTTCTTC

size: few
J: TRBJ1-1
D: .
V: TRBV7-9
CDR3: CASSEPGHLRENTEAFF
DNA: TGTGCCAGCAGCGAACCGGGGCACCTCAGGGAAAACACTGAAGCTTTCTTT

size: few
J: TRBJ1-2
D: TRBD1
V: TRBV27
CDR3: CASSLYDRAESYTF
DNA: TGTGCCAGCAGTTTATATGACAGGGCTGAAAGCTACACCTTC

size: .
J: TRBJ1-4
D: TRBD1
V: TRBV7-8
CDR3: CASSPGQGDWANEKLFF
DNA: TGTGCCAGCAGCCCGGGACAGGGAGATTGGGCTAATGAAAAACTGTTTTTT

size: .
J: TRBJ2-5
D: .
V: TRBV6-1
CDR3: CASSEEGGETQYF
DNA: TGTGCCAGCAGTGAAGAGGGGGGAGAGACCCAGTACTTC

size: .
J: TRBJ1-1
D: .
V: TRBV10-2
CDR3: CASSEYVQAEAFF
DNA: TGCGCCAGCAGTGAATATGTACAGGCTGAAGCTTTCTTT

size: .
J: TRBJ1-4
D: TRBD1
V: TRBV4-2
CDR3: CASSQEGIGPGQGGVKLFF
DNA: TGTGCCAGCAGCCAAGAAGGGATCGGCCCCGGACAGGGGGGGGTAAAACTGTTTTTT

size: .
J: TRBJ1-6
D: .
V: TRBV7-2
CDR3: CASAPGRGRSYNSPLHF
DNA: TGTGCCAGCGCCCCCGGAAGGGGACGCTCCTATAATTCACCCCTCCACTTT

size: .
J: TRBJ2-1
D: TRBD1
V: TRBV28
CDR3: CASSSPQGFPYNEQFF
DNA: TGTGCCAGCAGTTCCCCACAGGGGTTTCCCTACAATGAGCAGTTCTTC

size: few
J: TRBJ1-2
D: TRBD1
V: TRBV6-2/TRBV6-3
CDR3: CASSQTGDYGYTF
DNA: TGTGCCAGCAGCCAGACAGGGGACTATGGCTACACCTTC

size: .
J: TRBJ2-5
D: .
V: TRBV5-6
CDR3: CASSLALSEETQYF
DNA: TGTGCCAGCAGCTTGGCACTATCCGAAGAGACCCAGTACTTC

size: .
J: TRBJ1-2
D: .
V: TRBV2
CDR3: CASSETRYYGYTF
DNA: TGTGCCAGCAGTGAGACACGCTACTATGGCTACACCTTC

size: .
J: TRBJ2-5
D: TRBD1
V: TRBV5-4
CDR3: CASRDGQGETQYF
DNA: TGTGCCAGCAGAGATGGACAGGGGGAGACCCAGTACTTC

size: once
J: TRBJ2-5
D: TRBD2
V: TRBV5-1
CDR3: CASSFDGGFQETQYF
DNA: TGCGCCAGCAGCTTTGACGGGGGGTTCCAAGAGACCCAGTACTTC

size: once
J: TRBJ2-5
D: TRBD1
V: TRBV5-4
CDR3: CASSWTGGQETQYF
DNA: TGTGCCAGCAGCTGGACAGGGGGCCAAGAGACCCAGTACTTC

size: .
J: TRBJ2-7
D: TRBD1
V: TRBV30
CDR3: CAWSSQSGGGQYF
DNA: TGTGCCTGGAGTTCTCAGTCAGGGGGCGGGCAGTACTTC

size: .
J: TRBJ2-7
D: TRBD2
V: TRBV6-2/TRBV6-3
CDR3: CASSRSGLAYEQYF
DNA: TGTGCCAGCAGCCGCTCGGGACTAGCCTACGAGCAGTACTTC

size: .
J: TRBJ2-3
D: TRBD1
V: TRBV19
CDR3: CATSTGGEVTDTQYF
DNA: TGTGCCACCTCGACAGGGGGCGAGGTCACAGATACGCAGTATTTT

size: .
J: TRBJ2-5
D: .
V: TRBV14
CDR3: CASSQFSMAQYF
DNA: TGTGCCAGCAGCCAATTCAGTATGGCCCAGTACTTC

size: .
J: TRBJ1-2
D: TRBD1
V: TRBV3-1/TRBV3-2
CDR3: CASSQTTGSPLGYTF
DNA: TGTGCCAGCAGCCAAACGACAGGGAGCCCCCTGGGCTACACCTTC

size: .
J: TRBJ2-2
D: TRBD2
V: TRBV7-8
CDR3: CASSLVLQRGPNTGELFF
DNA: TGTGCCAGCAGCCTTGTACTCCAGCGGGGACCTAACACCGGGGAGCTGTTTTTT

size: .
J: TRBJ1-2
D: .
V: TRBV6-2/TRBV6-3
CDR3: CASSYSVQSGGYTF
DNA: TGTGCCAGCAGTTACTCCGTCCAATCCGGTGGCTACACCTTC

size: medium-sized
J: TRBJ2-7
D: TRBD2
V: TRBV28
CDR3: CASSFAGGPYEQYF
DNA: TGTGCCAGCAGTTTCGCGGGAGGTCCCTACGAGCAGTACTTC

size: .
J: TRBJ1-1
D: .
V: TRBV18
CDR3: CASSPEANTEAFF
DNA: TGTGCCAGCTCACCGGAGGCCAACACTGAAGCTTTCTTT

size: .
J: TRBJ2-5
D: TRBD1
V: TRBV10-3
CDR3: CAIRPTDREETQYF
DNA: TGTGCCATCAGACCTACGGACAGGGAGGAGACCCAGTACTTC

size: few
J: TRBJ1-6
D: .
V: TRBV5-1
CDR3: CASSLGSGRAYNSPLHF
DNA: TGCGCCAGCAGCTTGGGTAGCGGCAGAGCCTATAATTCACCCCTCCACTTT

size: .
J: TRBJ1-2
D: .
V: TRBV27
CDR3: CASSYLPILDGYTF
DNA: TGTGCCAGCAGTTATTTACCCATCTTGGATGGCTACACCTTC

size: few
J: TRBJ1-3
D: .
V: TRBV6-5
CDR3: CASRGSGNTIYF
DNA: TGTGCCAGCAGAGGGTCTGGAAACACCATATATTTT

size: .
J: TRBJ2-7
D: .
V: TRBV11-2
CDR3: CASSLDLGPSYEQYF
DNA: TGTGCCAGCAGCTTAGATCTGGGCCCTTCCTACGAGCAGTACTTC

size: .
J: TRBJ2-1
D: TRBD2
V: TRBV7-2
CDR3: CASSFSAGGPYEQFF
DNA: TGTGCCAGCAGCTTCTCAGCGGGGGGGCCCTATGAGCAGTTCTTC

size: .
J: TRBJ2-7
D: .
V: TRBV6-5
CDR3: CASSPQVSEQYF
DNA: TGTGCCAGCAGTCCACAGGTGTCCGAGCAGTACTTC

size: .
J: TRBJ1-1
D: .
V: TRBV28
CDR3: CASSFTGGNTEAFF
DNA: TGTGCCAGCAGTTTCACCGGGGGGAACACTGAAGCTTTCTTT

size: few
J: TRBJ2-1
D: TRBD1
V: TRBV9
CDR3: CASSVGMGQGALEQFF
DNA: TGTGCCAGCAGCGTAGGGATGGGACAGGGGGCTCTTGAGCAGTTCTTC